These 3 T cell receptor beta chains were sequenced from one sample in a study of T cell changes during pregnancy in multiple sclerosis (dated by TCRdb to about 2019). Library generation was performed with the immunoSEQ multiplex PCR assay. This is the immuneACCESS table as TCRdb keeps it, with only in-frame sequences that have V and J called. A part of the clones is gone; compared with another copy, unresolved V genes explain less than half, and the rest is unexplained. The sample table contains 65,000 to 80,000 clones; only one count was recorded for approximately 90% of them. Around 0.22% of the sample lies in the top ten. This sample comprised CD4+ T cells from peripheral blood mononuclear cells, obtained before pregnancy. Receptor source: a female donor with multiple sclerosis, enrolled in a pregnancy study.

The chain carries TRBV7-3 and TRBJ1-1; D remains ambiguous. From germline, CDR1 is SGHTA and CDR2 FQGTGA. The V gene lost 2 bases and the J gene lost 5 bases, with 9 bases spanning the gap. The CDR3 is 13 amino acids. CDR3 nucleotides: TGTGCCAGCAGCTTAGGACGGGAGACTGAAGCTTTCTTT. It specifies CASSLGRETEAFF.

The CDR3 DNA sequence: TGTGCCAGCACCAAAAGGGGGCAGAACAATCAGCCCCAGCATTTT. It codes for CASTKRGQNNQPQHF. This sequence joins TRBV6-1 and TRBJ1-5, with TRBD1 matching 7 bases. Germline lookup yields CDR1 MNHNS and CDR2 SASEGT. V gave up 7 bases and J gave up 3 bases; unmatched junction bases: 9. The CDR3 sequence is 15 residues long.

The V and J genes are TRBV13 and TRBJ2-2; 7 nucleotides line up with TRBD1. Germline V lookup: CDR1 PRHDT, CDR2 FYEKMQ (reference sequence). Trimming took 7 bases from V and 4 from J; bases not matched to a gene: 6. This CDR3 contains 14 residues. The DNA of the CDR3 is TGTGCCAGCACTCTGGACAGGATCACCGGGGAGCTGTTTTTT. Amino acid sequence: CASTLDRITGELFF.